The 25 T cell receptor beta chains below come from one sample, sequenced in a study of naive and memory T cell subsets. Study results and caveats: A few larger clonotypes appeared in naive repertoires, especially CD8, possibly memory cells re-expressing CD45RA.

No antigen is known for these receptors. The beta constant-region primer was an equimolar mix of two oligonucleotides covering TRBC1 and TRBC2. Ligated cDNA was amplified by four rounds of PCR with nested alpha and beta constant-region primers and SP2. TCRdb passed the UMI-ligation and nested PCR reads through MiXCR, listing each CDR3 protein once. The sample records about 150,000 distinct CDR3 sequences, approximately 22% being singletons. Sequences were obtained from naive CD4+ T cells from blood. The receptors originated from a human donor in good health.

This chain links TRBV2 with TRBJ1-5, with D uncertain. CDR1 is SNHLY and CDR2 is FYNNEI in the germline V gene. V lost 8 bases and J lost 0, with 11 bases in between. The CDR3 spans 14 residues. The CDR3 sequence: CASREDRSNQPQHF. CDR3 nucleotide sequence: TGTGCCAGCCGAGAGGACCGTAGCAATCAGCCCCAGCATTTT.

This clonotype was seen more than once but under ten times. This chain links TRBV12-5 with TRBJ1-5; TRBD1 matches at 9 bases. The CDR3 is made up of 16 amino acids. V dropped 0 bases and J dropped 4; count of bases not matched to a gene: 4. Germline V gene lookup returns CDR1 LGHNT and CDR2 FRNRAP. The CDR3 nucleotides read TGTGCTAGTGGTTTGGTACAGGGGGCGTTTAATCAGCCCCAGCATTTT. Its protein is CASGLVQGAFNQPQHF.

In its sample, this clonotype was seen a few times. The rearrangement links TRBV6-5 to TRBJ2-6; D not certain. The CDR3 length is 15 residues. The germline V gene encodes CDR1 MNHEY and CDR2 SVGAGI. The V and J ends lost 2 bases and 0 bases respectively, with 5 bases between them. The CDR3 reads CASSYLDSGANVLTF. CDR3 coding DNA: TGTGCCAGCAGTTACCTGGACTCTGGGGCCAACGTCCTGACTTTC.

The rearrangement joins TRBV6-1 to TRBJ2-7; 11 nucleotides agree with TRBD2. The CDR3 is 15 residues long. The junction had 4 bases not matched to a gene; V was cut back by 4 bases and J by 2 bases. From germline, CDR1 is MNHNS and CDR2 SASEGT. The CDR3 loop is CASSASGGRAYEQYF. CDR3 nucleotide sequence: TGTGCCAGCAGTGCTAGCGGGGGGAGAGCCTACGAGCAGTACTTC.

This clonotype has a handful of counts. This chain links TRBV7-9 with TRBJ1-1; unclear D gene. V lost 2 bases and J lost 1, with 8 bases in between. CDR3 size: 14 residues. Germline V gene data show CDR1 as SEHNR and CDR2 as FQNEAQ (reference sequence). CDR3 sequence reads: CASSLKGENTEAFF. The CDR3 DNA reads TGTGCCAGCAGCTTAAAGGGAGAGAACACTGAAGCTTTCTTT.

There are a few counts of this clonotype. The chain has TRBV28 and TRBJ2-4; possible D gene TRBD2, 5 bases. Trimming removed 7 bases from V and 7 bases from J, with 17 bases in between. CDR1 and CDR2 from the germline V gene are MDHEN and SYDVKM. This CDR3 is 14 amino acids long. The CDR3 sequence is CASIPGGLENIQYF. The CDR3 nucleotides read TGTGCCAGCATCCCTGGCGGGTTAGAGAACATTCAGTACTTC.

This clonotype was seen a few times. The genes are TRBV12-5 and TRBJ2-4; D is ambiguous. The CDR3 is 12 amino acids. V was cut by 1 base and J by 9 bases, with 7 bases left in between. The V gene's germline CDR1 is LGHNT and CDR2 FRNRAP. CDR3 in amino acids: CASGLGESIQYF. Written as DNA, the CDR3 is TGTGCTAGTGGTTTGGGAGAAAGCATTCAGTACTTC.

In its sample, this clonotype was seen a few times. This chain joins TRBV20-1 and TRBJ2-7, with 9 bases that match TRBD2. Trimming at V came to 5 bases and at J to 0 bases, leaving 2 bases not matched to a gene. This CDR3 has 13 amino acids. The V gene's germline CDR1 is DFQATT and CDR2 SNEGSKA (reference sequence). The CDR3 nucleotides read TGCAGTGCTGCGGGAGGGATCTCCTACGAGCAGTACTTC. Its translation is CSAAGGISYEQYF.

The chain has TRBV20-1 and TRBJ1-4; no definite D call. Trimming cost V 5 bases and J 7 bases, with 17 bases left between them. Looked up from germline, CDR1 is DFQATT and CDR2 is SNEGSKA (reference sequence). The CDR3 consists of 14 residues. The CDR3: CSASGDGNPEKLFF. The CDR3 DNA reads TGCAGTGCTTCCGGTGACGGTAACCCTGAAAAACTGTTTTTT.

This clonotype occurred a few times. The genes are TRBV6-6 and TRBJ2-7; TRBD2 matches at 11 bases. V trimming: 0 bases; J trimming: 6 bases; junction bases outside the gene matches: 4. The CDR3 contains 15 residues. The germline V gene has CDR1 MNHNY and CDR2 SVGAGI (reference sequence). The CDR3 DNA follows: TGTGCCAGCAGTTACTCCCTAGCGGGAGGAGGCGAGCAGTACTTC. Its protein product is CASSYSLAGGGEQYF.

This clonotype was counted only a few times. The CDR3 loop reads CASSLGQGVEAFF. CDR3 coding DNA: TGCGCCAGCAGCTTAGGACAGGGAGTAGAAGCTTTCTTT. The chain uses TRBV5-1 and TRBJ1-1; 8 nucleotides match TRBD1. The germline gives CDR1 SGHRS, CDR2 YFSETQ. J was trimmed by 8 bases and V by 2 bases; bases with no gene match: 5. The CDR3 spans 13 residues.

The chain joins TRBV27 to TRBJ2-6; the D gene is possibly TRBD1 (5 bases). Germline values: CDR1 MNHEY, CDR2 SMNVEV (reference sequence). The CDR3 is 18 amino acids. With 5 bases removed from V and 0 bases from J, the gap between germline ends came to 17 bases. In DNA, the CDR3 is TGTGCCAGCAGTCCCACAGGTCCAGGCGCCTCTGGGGCCAACGTCCTGACTTTC. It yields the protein CASSPTGPGASGANVLTF. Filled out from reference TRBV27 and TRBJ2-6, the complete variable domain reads EAQVTQNPRYLITVTGKKLTVTCSQNMNHEYMSWYRQDPGLGLRQIYYSMNVEVTDKGDVPEGYKVSRKEKRNFPLILESPSPNQTSLYFCASSPTGPGASGANVLTFGAGSRLTVL.

The chain's CDR3 is CSARPWGREDQPQHF. CDR3 in DNA: TGCAGTGCTAGACCCTGGGGCAGGGAAGATCAGCCCCAGCATTTT. The V and J genes are TRBV20-1 and TRBJ1-5; TRBD1 might be the D (5 bases). Germline CDR1 DFQATT, CDR2 SNEGSKA (reference sequence). This CDR3 region has 15 residues. The V and J ends lost 2 bases and 5 bases respectively, with 16 bases between them.

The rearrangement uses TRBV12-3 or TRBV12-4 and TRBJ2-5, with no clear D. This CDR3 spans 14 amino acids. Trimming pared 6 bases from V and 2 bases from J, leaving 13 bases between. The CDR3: CASSRRPVQETQYF. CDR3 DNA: TGTGCCAGCAGCCGACGACCCGTTCAAGAGACCCAGTACTTC.

CDR3 protein: CASSPVAGVVETQYF. The CDR3 bases are TGTGCCAGCTCACCCGTCGCAGGAGTTGTGGAGACCCAGTACTTC. The chain carries TRBV18 and TRBJ2-5; no clear D gene. The CDR3 contains 15 residues. The V and J ends lost 3 bases and 5 bases respectively, with 16 bases between them. Germline CDR1 is KGHSH and CDR2 is LQKENI.

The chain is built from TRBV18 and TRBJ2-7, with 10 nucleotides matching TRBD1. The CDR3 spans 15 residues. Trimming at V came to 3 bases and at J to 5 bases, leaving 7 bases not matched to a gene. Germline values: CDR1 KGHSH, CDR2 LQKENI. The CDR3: CASSPQGQGTNEQYF. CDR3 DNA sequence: TGTGCCAGCTCACCTCAGGGACAGGGGACCAACGAGCAGTACTTC.

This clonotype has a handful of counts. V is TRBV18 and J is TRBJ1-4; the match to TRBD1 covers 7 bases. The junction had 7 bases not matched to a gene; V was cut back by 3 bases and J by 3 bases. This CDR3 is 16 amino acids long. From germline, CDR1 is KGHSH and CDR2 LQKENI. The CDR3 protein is CASSPQQGWSNEKLFF. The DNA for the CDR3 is TGTGCCAGCTCACCGCAACAGGGGTGGTCTAATGAAAAACTGTTTTTT.

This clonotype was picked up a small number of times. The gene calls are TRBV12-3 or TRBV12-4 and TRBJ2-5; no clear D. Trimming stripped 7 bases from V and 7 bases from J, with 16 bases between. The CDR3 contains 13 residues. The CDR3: CASTLTLLGTQYF. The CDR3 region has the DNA TGTGCCAGCACCCTGACTCTCCTAGGGACCCAGTACTTC.

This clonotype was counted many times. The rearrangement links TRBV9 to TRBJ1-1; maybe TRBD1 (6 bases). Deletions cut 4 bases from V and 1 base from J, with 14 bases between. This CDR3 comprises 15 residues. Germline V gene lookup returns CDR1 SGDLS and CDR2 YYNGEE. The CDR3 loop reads CASSLSMDRNTEAFF. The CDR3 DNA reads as TGTGCCAGCAGCTTATCGATGGACAGGAACACTGAAGCTTTCTTT. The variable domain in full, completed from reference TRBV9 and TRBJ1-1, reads DSGVTQTPKHLITATGQRVTLRCSPRSGDLSVYWYQQSLDQGLQFLIQYYNGEERAKGNILERFSAQQFPDLHSELNLSSLELGDSALYFCASSLSMDRNTEAFFGQGTRLTVV.

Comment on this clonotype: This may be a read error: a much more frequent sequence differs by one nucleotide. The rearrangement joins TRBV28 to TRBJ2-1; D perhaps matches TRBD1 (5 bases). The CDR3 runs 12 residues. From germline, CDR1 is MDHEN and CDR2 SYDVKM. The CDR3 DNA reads TGTGCCAGCAGCCTCAGGGTCGATGAGCAGCTCTTC. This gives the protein CASSLRVDEQLF.

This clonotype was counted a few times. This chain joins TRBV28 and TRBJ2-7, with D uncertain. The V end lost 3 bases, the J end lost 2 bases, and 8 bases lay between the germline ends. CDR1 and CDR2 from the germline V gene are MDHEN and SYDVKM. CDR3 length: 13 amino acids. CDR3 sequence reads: CASSFRVPYEQYF. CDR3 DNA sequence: TGTGCCAGCAGTTTCCGTGTGCCCTACGAGCAGTACTTC.

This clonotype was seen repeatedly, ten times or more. CDR3 DNA sequence: TGTGCCAGCAGTTCCCCCCGGGACAGGGGGCGTTATGGGGCCAACGTCCTGACTTTC. This translates into CASSSPRDRGRYGANVLTF. The chain has TRBV28 and TRBJ2-6, with 12 bases aligning to TRBD1. The germline V gene has CDR1 MDHEN and CDR2 SYDVKM. The trim removed 4 bases at V and 3 bases at J, leaving 10 bases unmatched. This CDR3 region has 19 residues.

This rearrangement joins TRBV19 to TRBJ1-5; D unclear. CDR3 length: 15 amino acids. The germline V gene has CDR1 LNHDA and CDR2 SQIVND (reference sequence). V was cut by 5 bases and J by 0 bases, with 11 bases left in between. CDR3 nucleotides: TGTGCCAGTAGTCCCCCCACGCGTAGCAATCAGCCCCAGCATTTT. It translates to CASSPPTRSNQPQHF. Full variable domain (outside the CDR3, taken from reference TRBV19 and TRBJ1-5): DGGITQSPKYLFRKEGQNVTLSCEQNLNHDAMYWYRQDPGQGLRLIYYSQIVNDFQKGDIAEGYSVSREKKESFPLTVTSAQKNPTAFYLCASSPPTRSNQPQHFGDGTRLSIL.

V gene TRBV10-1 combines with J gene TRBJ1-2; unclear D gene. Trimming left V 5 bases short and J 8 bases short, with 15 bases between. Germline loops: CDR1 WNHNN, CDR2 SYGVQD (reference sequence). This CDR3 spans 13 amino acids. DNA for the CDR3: TGCGCCAGCAGTCGTAGCCATCAAGAAGGCTACACCTTC. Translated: CASSRSHQEGYTF.

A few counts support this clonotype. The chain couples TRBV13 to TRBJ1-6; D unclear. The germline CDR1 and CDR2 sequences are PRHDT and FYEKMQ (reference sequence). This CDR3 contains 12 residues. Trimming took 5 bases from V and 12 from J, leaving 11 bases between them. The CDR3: CASSLIPGPLHF. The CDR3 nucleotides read TGTGCCAGCAGCCTCATACCCGGACCCCTCCACTTT.